A single sample is the source of the 23 T cell receptor beta chains below, sequenced in a study of control samples from healthy donors and cancer patients. The data were produced by immunoSEQ multiplex PCR, yet TCRdb's version contains in-frame clones alone and is incomplete. The sample lists roughly 81,000 clones; approximately 82% were seen once. The sequenced sample was PBMCs. The source of these receptors is a man aged 55 to 69 with head and neck cancer.

Concerning this clone itself: One end of the junction does not line up with germline, which may come from a read error. The DNA for the CDR3 is TGTGCCAGCAACTTGCAGGGGGTCTCCTACGAGCAGTACTTC. It is translated as CASNLQGVSYEQYF. This sequence joins TRBV5-4 and TRBJ2-7; TRBD1 aligns across 7 bases. The germline V gene encodes CDR1 SGHNT and CDR2 YYREEE (reference sequence). This CDR3 is built from 14 residues.

J is TRBJ2-1 and V is TRBV11-2; no definite D call. Germline V gives CDR1 SGHAT, CDR2 FQNNGV. The ends were cut back, 0 bases at V and 2 bases at J, with 8 bases in the middle. The CDR3 is 15 residues long. The CDR3 region is CASSLEAYAYNEQFF. DNA of the CDR3: TGTGCCAGCAGCTTAGAAGCCTATGCCTACAATGAGCAGTTCTTC.

The chain joins TRBV6-2 or TRBV6-3 to TRBJ2-7, with 7 bases fitting TRBD2. Germline CDR1 reads MNHEY; CDR2 reads SVGEGT. This CDR3 has 15 residues. J was trimmed by 0 bases and V by 4 bases; bases with no gene match: 6. This chain's CDR3 is CASSSMGGLSYEQYF. The CDR3 DNA is TGTGCCAGCAGTTCAATGGGAGGGCTCTCCTACGAGCAGTACTTC.

This chain links TRBV5-1 with TRBJ2-7; TRBD1 might be the D (7 bases). Trimming stripped 0 bases from V and 2 bases from J, with 15 bases between. CDR1 and CDR2 from the germline V gene are SGHRS and YFSETQ. The CDR3 is 16 amino acids. CDR3 sequence reads: CASSLAAAGGTYEQYF. CDR3 sequence (DNA): TGCGCCAGCAGCTTGGCCGCAGCAGGGGGGACCTACGAGCAGTACTTC.

This sequence joins TRBV7-9 and TRBJ2-2; D remains ambiguous. Trimming pared 4 bases from V and 1 base from J, leaving 13 bases between. CDR3 length: 16 residues. From germline, CDR1 is SEHNR and CDR2 FQNEAQ (reference sequence). CDR3 loop: CASSSGIWGNTGELFF. CDR3 coding DNA: TGTGCCAGCAGCTCCGGCATATGGGGGAACACCGGGGAGCTGTTTTTT.

V and J are TRBV5-1 and TRBJ2-2; D ambiguous. Trimming took off 0 bases at V and 4 bases at J, with 10 bases between the two ends. The CDR3 is 15 amino acids. Germline CDR1 and CDR2: SGHRS and YFSETQ. CDR3 protein: CASSLVGSPTGELFF. The CDR3 nucleotides read TGCGCCAGCAGCTTGGTGGGGTCGCCCACCGGGGAGCTGTTTTTT.

The rearrangement uses TRBV7-9 and TRBJ1-5, with a tentative D call TRBD1 (5 bases). This CDR3 contains 15 residues. Looked up from germline, CDR1 is SEHNR and CDR2 is FQNEAQ (reference sequence). The V end lost 3 bases, the J end lost 5 bases, and 14 bases lay between the germline ends. The CDR3 is CASSLDSRGDQPQHF. In nucleotides, the CDR3 is TGTGCCAGCAGCTTGGATTCAAGGGGAGATCAGCCCCAGCATTTT.

The V call is TRBV6-5, the J call TRBJ1-2; the match to TRBD1 covers 9 bases. Trimming removed 0 bases from V and 8 bases from J; junction bases left unmatched: 10. The CDR3 has 16 residues. Per germline, CDR1 MNHEY and CDR2 SVGAGI. CDR3 region: CASSYSTGTGSRGYTF. In DNA, the CDR3 is TGTGCCAGCAGTTACTCGACGGGGACAGGGTCGCGAGGCTACACCTTC.

The genes are TRBV10-3 and TRBJ2-1, with TRBD1 identical over 7 bases. Germline-derived CDR1 and CDR2 are ENHRY and SYGVKD. V dropped 4 bases and J dropped 2; count of bases not matched to a gene: 2. The CDR3 runs to 14 residues. The CDR3: CAISGQGTYNEQFF. In nucleotides, the CDR3 is TGTGCCATCAGTGGACAGGGCACCTACAATGAGCAGTTCTTC.

This clone was counted a single time. The chain couples TRBV10-3 to TRBJ2-3; a weak D match, TRBD2 (5 bases). This CDR3 is built from 15 residues. The V end was cut by 5 bases, the J end by 1 base, with 13 bases between. Germline-derived CDR1 and CDR2 are ENHRY and SYGVKD. CDR3 nucleotide sequence: TGTGCCATCAGTCCGGACTGGGCGGGCACAGATACGCAGTATTTT. It specifies CAISPDWAGTDTQYF.

This clone has just one count. The chain carries TRBV6-5 and TRBJ2-1; 9 bases line up with TRBD2. Germline values: CDR1 MNHEY, CDR2 SVGAGI. The trim removed 3 bases at V and 1 base at J, leaving 4 bases unmatched. The CDR3 covers 16 residues. The DNA for the CDR3 is TGTGCCAGCAGTTATGCTAGCGGGACTTCCTACAATGAGCAGTTCTTC. This gives the protein CASSYASGTSYNEQFF.

The chain uses TRBV19 and TRBJ1-6; possibly TRBD1 for D (5 bases). The CDR3 is 16 amino acids. Germline V CDR1 and CDR2: LNHDA, SQIVND (reference sequence). Trimming removed 5 bases from V and 9 bases from J, with 20 bases in between. CDR3 nucleotides: TGTGCCAGTAGTGCCTCCGGGACGGTGGGGTCTTCACCCCTCCACTTT. It encodes CASSASGTVGSSPLHF.

This chain links TRBV7-9 with TRBJ2-3; 15 bases agree with TRBD2. Trimming removed 2 bases from V and 3 bases from J; junction bases left unmatched: 9. The CDR3 has 19 amino acids. The germline gives CDR1 SEHNR, CDR2 FQNEAQ (reference sequence). This CDR3 is CASSLLGGLAGGVTDTQYF. CDR3 sequence (DNA): TGTGCCAGCAGCTTATTAGGGGGACTAGCGGGAGGCGTAACAGATACGCAGTATTTT.

The gene calls are TRBV10-3 and TRBJ2-2; 14 nucleotides align to TRBD2. Germline CDR1 reads ENHRY; CDR2 reads SYGVKD. This CDR3 region has 16 residues. V shed 4 bases and J 7 bases; nucleotides not matched to a gene: 5. In DNA form, the CDR3 reads TGTGCCATCAGTGGGACTAGCGGGAGGATTAGCGGGGAGCTGTTTTTT. It specifies CAISGTSGRISGELFF.

The J gene is TRBJ2-7, the V gene TRBV6-5, with D perhaps matching TRBD1 or TRBD2 (5 bases each). From germline, CDR1 is MNHEY and CDR2 SVGAGI. This CDR3 has 13 amino acids. Trimming pared 6 bases from V and 0 bases from J, leaving 9 bases between. CDR3 protein: CASRRDPSYEQYF. The DNA for the CDR3 is TGTGCCAGCAGACGGGACCCCTCCTACGAGCAGTACTTC.

The CDR3 nucleotides are TGTGCCAGCAGCTCTGAAGGGGGGACTGGCTACGAGCAGTACTTC. This gives the protein CASSSEGGTGYEQYF. This chain links TRBV6-5 with TRBJ2-7; D may correspond to TRBD1 or TRBD2 (6 bases each). CDR1 and CDR2 from the germline V gene are MNHEY and SVGAGI. The CDR3 has 15 residues. V was shortened by 6 bases and J by 3 bases, with 18 bases between the two germline ends.

The rearrangement links TRBV30 to TRBJ1-3, with 9 bases identical to TRBD1. The germline V gene has CDR1 GTSNPN and CDR2 SVGIG (reference sequence). The CDR3 sequence is 13 residues long. V gave up 5 bases and J gave up 3 bases; unmatched junction bases: 2. CDR3 sequence (DNA): TGTGCCTGGGACAGGGGGTATGGAAACACCATATATTTT. Encoded protein: CAWDRGYGNTIYF.

This chain links TRBV5-1 with TRBJ2-7, with TRBD2 matching over 13 bases. The length of the CDR3 is 15 residues. V trimming: 0 bases; J trimming: 7 bases; junction bases outside the gene matches: 4. Germline lookup yields CDR1 SGHRS and CDR2 YFSETQ. The CDR3 DNA reads TGCGCCAGCAGCTTGGGGACTAGCGGGAGTGAAGAGCAGTACTTC. As protein: CASSLGTSGSEEQYF.

This chain links TRBV7-6 with TRBJ1-6; the D gene is possibly TRBD1 (6 bases). The CDR3 is 14 amino acids. V was trimmed by 5 bases and J by 2 bases, leaving 7 bases between them. Looked up from germline, CDR1 is SGHVS and CDR2 is FNYEAQ. The CDR3 nucleotides read TGTGCCAGCAGCCGGACAGCCTATAATTCACCCCTCCACTTT. As protein: CASSRTAYNSPLHF.

V usage is TRBV7-2 and J usage is TRBJ1-2, with D tentatively TRBD1 (6 bases). Germline V gives CDR1 SGHTA, CDR2 FQGNSA. The CDR3 runs 13 residues. V was shortened by 3 bases and J by 4 bases, with 9 bases between the two germline ends. In DNA form, the CDR3 reads TGTGCCAGCAGCTTCCTACAGGGCTATGGCTACACCTTC. Translated, it gives CASSFLQGYGYTF. Full variable domain (rest looked up from reference TRBV7-2 and TRBJ1-2): GAGVSQSPSNKVTEKGKDVELRCDPISGHTALYWYRQSLGQGLEFLIYFQGNSAPDKSGLPSDRFSAERTGGSVSTLTIQRTQQEDSAVYLCASSFLQGYGYTFGSGTRLTVV.

The sample holds a few counts of this clone. This chain links TRBV30 with TRBJ2-4; TRBD2 matches at 8 bases. The CDR3 extends over 12 amino acids. Germline-derived CDR1 and CDR2 are GTSNPN and SVGIG (reference sequence). V was clipped by 2 bases and J by 12 bases; unmatched bases: 6. The CDR3: CAWSRSGGSQYF. As DNA, the CDR3 is TGTGCCTGGAGTAGGTCGGGGGGGAGTCAGTACTTC. Filled out from reference TRBV30 and TRBJ2-4, the complete variable domain reads SQTIHQWPATLVQPVGSPLSLECTVEGTSNPNLYWYRQAAGRGLQLLFYSVGIGQISSEVPQNLSASRPQDRQFILSSKKLLLSDSGFYLCAWSRSGGSQYFGAGTRLSVL.

The rearrangement uses TRBV15 and TRBJ2-7; TRBD2 aligns across 14 bases. Trimming removed 0 bases from V and 7 bases from J; junction bases left unmatched: 5. The CDR3 consists of 16 residues. CDR1 LNHNV and CDR2 YYDKDF come from the germline V gene (reference sequence). The CDR3 here is CATSRDPGLAGEEQYF. CDR3 DNA: TGTGCCACCAGCAGAGACCCGGGACTAGCGGGAGAGGAGCAGTACTTC.

The chain uses TRBV5-4 and TRBJ1-6, with a weak D call TRBD1 (5 bases). CDR3 length equals 18 residues. V was clipped by 4 bases and J by 0 bases, with 17 bases between them. In germline, CDR1 is SGHNT, CDR2 YYREEE (reference sequence). The CDR3: CASSPGDVRRSYNSPLHF. CDR3 in DNA: TGTGCCAGCAGCCCGGGGGACGTAAGACGCTCCTATAATTCACCCCTCCACTTT.